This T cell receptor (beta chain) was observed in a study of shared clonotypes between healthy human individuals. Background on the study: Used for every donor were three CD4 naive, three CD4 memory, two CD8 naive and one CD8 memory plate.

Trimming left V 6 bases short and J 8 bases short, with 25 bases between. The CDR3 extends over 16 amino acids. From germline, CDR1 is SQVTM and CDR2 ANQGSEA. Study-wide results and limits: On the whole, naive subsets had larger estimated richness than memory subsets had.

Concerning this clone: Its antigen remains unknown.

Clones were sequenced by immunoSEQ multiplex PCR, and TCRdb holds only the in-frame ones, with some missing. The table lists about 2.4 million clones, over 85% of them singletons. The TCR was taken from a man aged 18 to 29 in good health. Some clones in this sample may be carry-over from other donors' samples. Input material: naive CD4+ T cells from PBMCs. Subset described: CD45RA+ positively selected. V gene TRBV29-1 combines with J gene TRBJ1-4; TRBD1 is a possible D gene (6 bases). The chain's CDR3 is CSVTRLDGQGTEKLFF. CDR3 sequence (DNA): TGCAGCGTGACTCGCTTAGACGGGCAGGGGACGGAAAAACTGTTTTTT.